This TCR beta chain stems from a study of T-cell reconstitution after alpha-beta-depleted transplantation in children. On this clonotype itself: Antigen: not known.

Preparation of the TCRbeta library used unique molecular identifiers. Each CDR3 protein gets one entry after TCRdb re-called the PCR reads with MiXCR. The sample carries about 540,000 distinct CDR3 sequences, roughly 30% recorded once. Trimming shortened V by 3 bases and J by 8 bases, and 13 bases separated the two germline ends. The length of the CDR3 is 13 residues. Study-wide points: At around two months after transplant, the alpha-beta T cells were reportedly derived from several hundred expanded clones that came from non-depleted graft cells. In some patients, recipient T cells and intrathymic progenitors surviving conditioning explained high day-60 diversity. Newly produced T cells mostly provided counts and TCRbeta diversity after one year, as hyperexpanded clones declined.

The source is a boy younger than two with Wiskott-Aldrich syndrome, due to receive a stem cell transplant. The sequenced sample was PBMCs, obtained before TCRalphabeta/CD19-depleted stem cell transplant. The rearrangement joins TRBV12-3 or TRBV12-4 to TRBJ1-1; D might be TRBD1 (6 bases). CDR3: CASSFLIQGEAFF. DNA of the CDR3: TGTGCCAGCAGTTTTCTCATTCAGGGGGAAGCTTTCTTT.